The rows below give T cell receptor beta chains drawn from one sample of a study of T cells after yellow fever vaccination. TCRdb independently ran MiXCR on the 5' RACE reads; one entry per CDR3 protein. The sample contains hundreds of thousands of distinct CDR3 sequences, approximately 12% of which appear only once. The specimen comprised PBMCs, sampled on the day of the yellow fever booster vaccination. The receptors derive from a man between 25 and 39 years old who received the YFV17D yellow fever vaccine. The CDR3 runs from the conserved cysteine through the conserved F or W. The D gene is left open where the match is weak. Expanded clones get a size class; other rows say once, few or many, or leave the size out.

V gene: TRBV2; D gene: TRBD2; J gene: TRBJ2-1; clone size: many; CDR3 protein: CASSLSGRAGYEQFF; CDR3 DNA: TGTGCCAGCAGCCTTAGCGGGAGGGCCGGGTATGAGCAGTTCTTC
V gene: TRBV4-3; D gene: TRBD2; J gene: TRBJ2-1; clone size: few; CDR3 protein: CASSPMILGLEPDYNEQFF; CDR3 DNA: TGCGCCAGCAGCCCAATGATACTGGGACTAGAACCGGACTACAATGAGCAGTTCTTC
V gene: TRBV24-1; D gene: NA; J gene: TRBJ2-1; clone size: few; CDR3 protein: CATSTRNFNEQFF; CDR3 DNA: TGTGCCACCAGTACCCGGAACTTTAATGAGCAGTTCTTC
V gene: TRBV14; D gene: NA; J gene: TRBJ2-5; clone size: few; CDR3 protein: CASSPNSGTQYF; CDR3 DNA: TGTGCCAGCAGTCCTAACTCGGGGACCCAGTACTTC
V gene: TRBV7-2; D gene: NA; J gene: TRBJ1-4; clone size: NA; CDR3 protein: CASSRRGAGNEKLFF; CDR3 DNA: TGTGCCAGCAGCAGGCGGGGTGCGGGTAATGAAAAACTGTTTTTT
V gene: TRBV10-3; D gene: TRBD2; J gene: TRBJ2-5; clone size: few; CDR3 protein: CAINQREGQETQYF; CDR3 DNA: TGTGCCATCAACCAGCGGGAGGGCCAAGAGACCCAGTACTTC
V gene: TRBV24-1; D gene: TRBD2; J gene: TRBJ2-3; clone size: many; CDR3 protein: CATSGVAGTDTQYF; CDR3 DNA: TGTGCCACCAGTGGGGTAGCGGGAACAGATACGCAGTATTTT
V gene: TRBV2; D gene: NA; J gene: TRBJ2-7; clone size: few; CDR3 protein: CASIESGSTVYEQYF; CDR3 DNA: TGTGCCAGCATCGAGTCGGGGAGTACTGTCTACGAGCAGTACTTC
V gene: TRBV19; D gene: NA; J gene: TRBJ1-3; clone size: few; CDR3 protein: CASSILRRLSGNTIYF; CDR3 DNA: TGTGCCAGTAGTATTCTAAGGAGACTCTCTGGAAACACCATATATTTT
V gene: TRBV28; D gene: NA; J gene: TRBJ2-4; clone size: NA; CDR3 protein: CASRIGMTKNIQYF; CDR3 DNA: TGTGCCAGCAGAATTGGGATGACCAAAAACATTCAGTACTTC
V gene: TRBV20-1; D gene: TRBD2; J gene: TRBJ2-3; clone size: NA; CDR3 protein: CSARLGALAGGTADTQYF; CDR3 DNA: TGCAGTGCTAGACTAGGGGCTCTAGCGGGAGGTACCGCAGATACGCAGTATTTT
V gene: TRBV18; D gene: NA; J gene: TRBJ2-7; clone size: NA; CDR3 protein: CASSPQAPPGSEQYF; CDR3 DNA: TGTGCCAGCTCACCACAGGCCCCACCAGGGTCCGAGCAGTACTTC
V gene: TRBV7-6; D gene: NA; J gene: TRBJ1-3; clone size: few; CDR3 protein: CASSLGQSGNTIYF; CDR3 DNA: TGTGCCAGCAGCCTTGGACAGTCTGGAAACACCATATATTTT
V gene: TRBV27; D gene: NA; J gene: TRBJ2-2; clone size: NA; CDR3 protein: CASSLSLDRELFF; CDR3 DNA: TGTGCCAGCAGTTTAAGTCTGGACAGGGAGCTGTTTTTT
V gene: TRBV21-1; D gene: NA; J gene: TRBJ2-1; clone size: NA; CDR3 protein: CASSTGTSPYNEQFF; CDR3 DNA: TGTGCCAGCAGCACCGGGACTAGCCCCTACAATGAGCAGTTCTTC
V gene: TRBV7-7; D gene: TRBD2; J gene: TRBJ2-7; clone size: NA; CDR3 protein: CASSLERGLEQYF; CDR3 DNA: TGTGCCAGCAGCTTAGAGCGGGGTCTCGAGCAGTACTTC
V gene: TRBV12-3/TRBV12-4; D gene: TRBD1; J gene: TRBJ1-1; clone size: few; CDR3 protein: CATGQGTSEAFF; CDR3 DNA: TGTGCCACGGGACAGGGGACGTCTGAAGCTTTCTTT
V gene: TRBV11-2; D gene: TRBD1; J gene: TRBJ2-2; clone size: NA; CDR3 protein: CATTQGAGTGELFF; CDR3 DNA: TGTGCCACCACCCAGGGGGCAGGGACCGGGGAGCTGTTTTTT
V gene: TRBV12-3/TRBV12-4; D gene: NA; J gene: TRBJ2-2; clone size: few; CDR3 protein: CASSLGDPGELFF; CDR3 DNA: TGTGCCAGCAGTTTGGGGGACCCCGGGGAGCTGTTTTTT
V gene: TRBV9; D gene: NA; J gene: TRBJ2-3; clone size: NA; CDR3 protein: CASSRTALDTDTQYF; CDR3 DNA: TGTGCCAGCAGCCGTACCGCTCTTGACACAGATACGCAGTATTTT
V gene: TRBV18; D gene: NA; J gene: TRBJ2-7; clone size: NA; CDR3 protein: CASSPTGAVYEQYF; CDR3 DNA: TGTGCCAGCTCACCAACGGGGGCGGTCTACGAGCAGTACTTC
V gene: TRBV5-5; D gene: NA; J gene: TRBJ2-2; clone size: few; CDR3 protein: CASRLAASNTGELFF; CDR3 DNA: TGTGCCAGCAGATTAGCGGCCTCGAACACCGGGGAGCTGTTTTTT
V gene: TRBV12-3/TRBV12-4; D gene: NA; J gene: TRBJ2-7; clone size: NA; CDR3 protein: CASSSGTYAYEQYF; CDR3 DNA: TGTGCCAGCAGTTCCGGGACATACGCCTACGAGCAGTACTTC
V gene: TRBV7-2; D gene: TRBD2; J gene: TRBJ2-1; clone size: many; CDR3 protein: CASSLGGRGSYNEQFF; CDR3 DNA: TGTGCCAGCAGCTTAGGCGGGAGGGGTTCCTACAATGAGCAGTTCTTC